These T cell receptor beta chains were read from a single sample in a study of shared clonotypes between healthy human individuals. Profiling relied on immunoSEQ multiplex PCR, and the TCRdb table lists in-frame clones only, not all of them. The table records about 460,000 clones, about 74% of them present only once. The sequencing sample was made of PBMCs. All receptors come from a woman aged 40 to 55 in good health. Some clones in this sample may be carry-over from other donors' samples. CDR3s include the opening cysteine and the closing phenylalanine or tryptophan. The D gene is left open where the match is weak. Clone size appears in some rows only: once, few, many, or a class for an expanded clone.

TRBD2	TRBJ2-7	.	TRBV19	CASSIDGGLADEQYF	TGTGCCAGTAGTATAGATGGGGGACTAGCGGACGAGCAGTACTTC
.	TRBJ2-5	once	TRBV11-2	CASSWTDSQETQYF	TGTGCCAGCAGCTGGACAGATTCCCAAGAGACCCAGTACTTC
TRBD2	TRBJ2-6	.	TRBV9	CASSVVGGRAVGGANVLTF	TGTGCCAGCAGCGTAGTGGGCGGGAGGGCCGTCGGAGGGGCCAACGTCCTGACTTTC
TRBD1	TRBJ1-1	.	TRBV5-1	CASSLSTGGNTEAFF	TGCGCCAGCAGCTTGTCGACAGGGGGGAACACTGAAGCTTTCTTT
TRBD2	TRBJ2-1	.	TRBV5-4	CASSREGYEQFF	TGTGCCAGCAGCCGGGAGGGCTATGAGCAGTTCTTC
TRBD2	TRBJ2-7	few	TRBV10-1	CASGGLAGPYEQYF	TGCGCCAGCGGGGGACTAGCGGGACCCTACGAGCAGTACTTC
.	TRBJ2-3	many	TRBV7-8	CASSPPGSSLNTQYF	TGTGCCAGCAGCCCCCCGGGGAGCAGCCTCAATACGCAGTATTTT
TRBD2	TRBJ2-3	once	TRBV28	CASSRHLGGSGRARTTQYF	TGTGCCAGCAGCCGCCATTTAGGTGGGAGCGGGAGGGCCCGTACTACGCAGTATTTT
.	TRBJ1-1	few	TRBV9	CASSEKGNTEAFF	TGTGCCAGCAGCGAGAAGGGTAACACTGAAGCTTTCTTT
.	TRBJ2-3	.	TRBV5-1	CASSLDPAGSADTQYF	TGCGCCAGCAGCTTGGATCCAGCGGGCTCAGCAGATACGCAGTATTTT
.	TRBJ2-3	.	TRBV29-1	CSVDAGDTQYF	TGCAGCGTTGATGCAGGAGATACGCAGTATTTT